This T cell receptor beta chain is drawn from a study of T cell responses to AZD1222 COVID-19 vaccine (dated by TCRdb to about 2021). For the study in its entirety: AZD1222 recipients with second doses at about 4 weeks or about 12 weeks were pooled, because spike-specific TCR depth and breadth did not differ between schedules. A total of 230 to 250 trial participants underwent TCR sequencing, of whom around 200 received two doses of AZD1222 and around 26 received two doses of the MenACWY control vaccine. Trial participants were enrolled by age into 18-55, 56-69 and 70-plus year subgroups, with approximately 150, 30 and 60 TCR-sequenced participants respectively.

Comment on this clone: This receptor's antigen is unknown. No base-level quality is on record; no much larger clone is a single base apart.

The CDR3 regions of human TCRbeta chains were analyzed by immunosequencing. On the study's bioinformatics: TCRs in the repertoires were matched against a reference library of SARS-CoV-2-specific TCRs that had been generated with the MIRA antigen-specificity platform. Breadth meant the fraction of unique TCRs that were SARS-CoV-2-associated, whereas depth meant the fraction of total T cells that were SARS-CoV-2-associated. Using the MIRA data, every spike-specific TCR was mapped to the spike region that the TCR reacted to and assigned to either a CD4 or a CD8 class. Log10-transformed breadth and depth values were compared by one-way ANOVA with Sidak's multiple comparisons tests. The table comes from immuneACCESS by way of TCRdb, which keeps in-frame sequences with V and J called. Part of the clones is missing from these tables; in studies checked, under half for an unresolved V gene and the rest for unknown reasons. The DNA gave D and trimming, while V, J and clone size come from that table. A total of 130,000 or so clones appear in this sample, around 94% of them only once. Approximately 6.3% of the sample is taken by the ten largest.

Taken from the germline V gene (reference sequence), the CDR1 and CDR2 loops are DFQATT and SNEGSKA. The trim is 7 bases for V and 8 bases for J, with a gap of 8 bases between the germline ends. The CDR3 has 9 amino acids, counting the end cysteine and phenylalanine. Of the read, only the CDR3 DNA is kept; its 27 bases are in frame from base 1. The research as a whole found: No day 14 peak-response samples were available, so repertoires were characterized only after the peak T cell response. CD4 TCRs associated with the vaccine covered the entire spike protein, and the dominant responses were in regions 160-218 and 743-854. Epitopes outside the regions mutated in the B.1.351 and B.1.1.7 variants were reportedly recognized by nearly half of the unique spike-specific TCRs. In the small 56-69-year group, the increase in depth fell short of significance, most likely because of low power. Most participants were white British and females outnumbered males, and the authors suggested that clonal diversity may have been underestimated. A significant rise in spike-specific TCR breadth and depth was observed after two AZD1222 doses relative to day 0 and relative to MenACWY recipients. Only five or six AZD1222 recipients were SARS-CoV-2 seropositive at baseline, limiting conclusions about previously exposed vaccinees.

The time point label corresponds to: baseline before first vaccination. Vaccinee samples came from UK trials COV001 and COV002, including a single-blind randomized controlled phase 2/3 trial of AZD1222 (ChAdOx1 nCoV-19) in healthy adults. Trial participant PBMC samples were collected at day 0 and day 28 after the second dose for TCRbeta chain sequencing. The receptor was derived from an adult in good health. The chain is assembled from TRBV20-1 and TRBJ1-2, with the D gene uncertain. The sample here was peripheral blood, taken on day 0 of AZD1222 vaccination. The DNA sequence is TGCAGTGGCCTTGGGGGCTACACCTTC. It translates to CSGLGGYTF.